This T cell receptor (beta chain) was documented in a study of long-term antiretroviral therapy in people with HIV. Study-level points and caveats: Once patients were on ART, diversity went higher but still fell short of transplant donor controls. At every time point, clones expanded before ART dominated the repertoire.

At survey level, the immunoSEQ assay was run in its v3.0 version. Here immunoSEQ multiplex PCR was the method, and the copy in TCRdb shows in-frame clones only, minus some. The table has 7,500 to 8,500 clones, 81% seen once; the top ten hold around 13%. This clone has a handful of counts. Its target is not known. Source: unsorted PBMCs, taken about 2.6 years before starting antiretroviral therapy. The receptor was derived from a man aged 35-49 years with HIV.

The CDR3 DNA is TGCGCCAGCAGATACAACATAGGGTCGTACACTGAAGCTTTCTTT. Translation: CASRYNIGSYTEAFF. The chain links TRBV5-1 to TRBJ1-1; D unresolved. The V gene lost 5 bases and the J gene lost 3 bases, with 17 bases spanning the gap. Germline V CDR1 and CDR2: SGHRS, YFSETQ. The CDR3 covers 15 residues.